This T cell receptor beta chain is drawn from a study of shared clonotypes between healthy human individuals. General study findings and limits: Compared with memory subsets, naive subsets generally had larger estimated richness.

Points on this clone: No antigen is known for it.

How the authors handled the data: ImmunoSEQ only sent back junction sequences with no quality scores, so filtering was done differently. Some clones are missing from TCRdb's copy, which holds only in-frame ones; the method was immunoSEQ multiplex PCR. The V and J calls and clone size were taken over from that table, and D and trimming were inferred from the DNA. The table lists approximately 740,000 clones, over 90% of them singletons. CDR3 length: 16 residues. V was shortened by 2 bases and J by 0 bases, with 13 bases between the two germline ends. Germline V gene data show CDR1 as SEHNR and CDR2 as FQNEAQ (reference sequence). Cells designated naive CD8 were CD45RO-negative and were positively selected for CCR7, with terminally differentiated effector memory CD45RA+ cells excluded.

This TCR was recovered from a young man in good health. The chain couples TRBV7-9 to TRBJ2-5, with a tentative D call TRBD2 (6 bases). Sequenced material: naive CD8+ T cells sorted from blood. The CDR3 protein is CASSLSSGAYQETQYF. DNA of the CDR3: TGTGCCAGCAGCTTATCATCGGGAGCGTACCAAGAGACCCAGTACTTC. The full variable domain, its missing parts supplied by reference TRBV7-9 and TRBJ2-5, is DTGVSQNPRHKITKRGQNVTFRCDPISEHNRLYWYRQTLGQGPEFLTYFQNEAQLEKSRLLSDRFSAERPKGSFSTLEIQRTEQGDSAMYLCASSLSSGAYQETQYFGPGTRLLVL.